Reported below is one TCR beta chain. The antigen remains unidentified. This entry is derived from a study of Ad26.COV2.S vaccination and SARS-CoV-2 variants. Looking at the study overall: Once, or twice with 56 days between doses, Ad26.COV2.S was given intramuscularly.

The CDR3 sequence is 12 residues long. Trimming removed 8 bases from V and 4 bases from J, with 11 bases in between. The treatment denotes: over 15 received Ad26.COV2.S at low or high dose, single or two shots; about 5 received placebo; per-sample allocation not given. Following the first vaccine or placebo injection, samples were taken on day 63. Whole-study results and caveats: Vaccine recipients showed a spike-specific TCR breadth that was higher than in placebo recipients. Researchers cautioned that TCR breadth and depth analyses may have underestimated total T cell responses. Comparability of non-spike TCR breadth was observed across vaccine and placebo recipients.

Assay: immunoSEQ multiplex PCR; the TCRdb copy retains only in-frame clones and omits some. This sample has 320,000 or so clones, with about 90% found just once. The input for sequencing was peripheral blood, taken in a trial of Ad26.COV2.S vaccine versus placebo. The receptor comes from a person between 18 and 59 years old who received the Ad26.COV2.S COVID-19 vaccine or a placebo. The chain couples TRBV12-3 or TRBV12-4 to TRBJ1-2; D unresolved. As DNA, the CDR3 is TGTGCCAGCGGGCGGGTGACCTATGGCTACACCTTC. Translating gives CASGRVTYGYTF.